This T cell receptor beta chain was captured by sequencing in a study of human T cells and chemical hapten exposure (dated by TCRdb to the early 2020s). About the full investigation: For sensitization, 2% DPC in acetone was applied to a 2 cm by 2 cm area of upper inner arm skin. Patch tests used Finn chambers with 0.01% DPC on the upper back, scored after 6 days by International Contact Dermatitis Research Group standards. In alopecia patients, the study followed how the peripheral blood TCR repertoire changed in vivo over primary and secondary sensitization to diphenylcyclopropenone (DPC), a hapten. Libraries were pooled for sequencing, and per-sample TCR yields varied mainly because of small differences in library volumes within the pool. Alopecia areata with under or over 50% scalp involvement, alopecia totalis and alopecia universalis were represented in the patient cohort, which was mostly female. Throughout the approximately 22-week study period, patients were also given weekly therapeutic DPC doses on the scalp. For TCR sequencing, blood came from about 28 alopecia patients at anywhere from one to four time points (pre-sensitization, 2, 6 and 24 weeks). Blood samples were taken from patients before sensitization (week 0) and then at 2, 6 and about 24 weeks after DPC sensitization.

Results the study describes overall, beyond this receptor: Compared with pre-sensitization or healthy control sets, expanded TCRs formed significantly more large CDR3 similarity clusters, which is consistent with antigen-driven responses. The number of TCRs above 1 in 1000 frequency did not change with DPC sensitization; there was no evidence of global repertoire structure alterations. After repeated subsampling, changes were observed in the strength of the expansion versus patch-test correlation and in the threshold at which the correlation became significant. Because every patient had alopecia, a presumed autoimmune disease, the patients' immune response might differ from that of healthy individuals. Patch test score correlated positively with the number of PT1 expanded TCRs, reaching significance at thresholds 8, 16 and 32 but not at 4.

This clonotype has ten or more counts. What antigen it recognizes has not been identified. One base away there is no much larger clone; base qualities are not given. The sample's time point, from its label and the paper: pre-sensitization, week 0. The treatment or condition tag for this specimen amounts to: therapeutic diphenylcyclopropenone sensitization with weekly scalp DPC. At each patch-test visit, blood was drawn before the patch test was applied. Patients were considered eligible if aged 18 to 70, diagnosed with alopecia and deemed suitable for DPC therapy, and patients were excluded if pregnant. Total RNA was extracted from unfractionated whole blood collected in Tempus Blood RNA tubes. Deletion took 5 bases off V and 1 base off J, with a span of 14 bases between the germline ends. Its CDR3 holds 15 amino acids, cysteine through phenylalanine. Only CDR3 DNA is held: 45 bases, read in frame from base 1. The germline V gene encodes CDR1 SGHTA and CDR2 FQGNSA.

Library method: RACE. The data were produced on a NextSeq 500. During library preparation, unique molecular identifiers were attached to individual cDNA molecules so that TCRs could be counted quantitatively and reproducibly. From each blood RNA sample, both TCR alpha and TCR beta chains were sequenced. For the original study's pipeline: A median of roughly 99,000 TCRs per sample was observed, with a range of about 20,000 to 750,000. V, J and CDR3 annotation of the TCR reads was performed with the Decombinator software suite. Every sample was subsampled to the same number of TCRs (28,000) for the PS versus PT1 abundance plots. Expanded TCRs were defined as absent before sensitization and observed at least eight times at the 2-week time point. The public reads were quality trimmed at Q25 with fastp and then assembled into clones with MiXCR by TCRdb, keeping productive beta chains. Each CDR3 protein gets just one entry, which takes the most common genes and DNA from the rows behind it. TCRdb, not the authors, supplied the V and J calls. In all, the sample holds over 55,000 distinct CDR3 sequences, and approximately 10% of those were seen once. The ten largest clones take up around 10% of the sample.

The sample consisted of whole blood, taken in connection with sensitization to the hapten diphenylcyclopropenone (DPC). The chain is encoded by TRBV7-2 joined to TRBJ2-5, and TRBD2 may be the D gene, going by 7 matching bases. This TCR was sampled from a man aged 35-49 years with alopecia areata. Some clones in this sample may be carry-over from other donors' samples. CDR3 loop: CASSPVGGPQETQYF. In nucleotide form, the sequence is TGTGCCAGCAGCCCGGTCGGGGGGCCCCAAGAGACCCAGTACTTC.